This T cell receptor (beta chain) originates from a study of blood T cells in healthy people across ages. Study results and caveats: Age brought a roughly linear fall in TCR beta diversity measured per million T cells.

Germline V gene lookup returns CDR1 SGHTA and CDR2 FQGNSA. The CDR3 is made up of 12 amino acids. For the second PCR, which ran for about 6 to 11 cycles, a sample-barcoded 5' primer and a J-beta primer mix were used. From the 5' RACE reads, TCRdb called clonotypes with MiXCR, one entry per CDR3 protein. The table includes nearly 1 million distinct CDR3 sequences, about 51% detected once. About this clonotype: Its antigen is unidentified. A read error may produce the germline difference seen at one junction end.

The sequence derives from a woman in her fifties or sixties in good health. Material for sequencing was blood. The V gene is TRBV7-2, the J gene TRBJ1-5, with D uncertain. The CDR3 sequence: CASILYSQPQHF. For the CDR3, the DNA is TGTGCCAGCATCTTATACAGTCAGCCCCAGCATTTT.